This T cell receptor (beta chain) was found in a study of chemoradiotherapy in HPV16-positive cancers. Across the study: A couple of HPV16-positive patients' cells yielded candidate HPV-specific clones and common motifs. The study, taken as a whole, reports: During treatment, candidate HPV-specific clones and E7-related motifs expanded in tumor.

Samples were taken several times over chemoradiotherapy. Repertoires were generated with immunoSEQ multiplex PCR, while TCRdb's copy carries only in-frame clones and drops some. The data contain over 2,500 clones, around 85% of them singletons. Turning to this clone: Its antigen is as yet unknown.

This CDR3 spans 16 amino acids. V was shortened by 5 bases and J by 1 base, with 18 bases between the two germline ends. From germline, CDR1 is SGHRS and CDR2 YFSETQ. The receptor was isolated from a human donor with HPV-associated anogenital cancer. Sequencing used blood, obtained from a patient who underwent chemoradiotherapy. V gene TRBV5-1 combines with J gene TRBJ2-5; possibly TRBD2 for D (6 bases). The CDR3 sequence: CASSRRAGSVQETQYF. The CDR3 DNA follows: TGCGCCAGCAGTCGGAGGGCGGGGTCCGTCCAAGAGACCCAGTACTTC.